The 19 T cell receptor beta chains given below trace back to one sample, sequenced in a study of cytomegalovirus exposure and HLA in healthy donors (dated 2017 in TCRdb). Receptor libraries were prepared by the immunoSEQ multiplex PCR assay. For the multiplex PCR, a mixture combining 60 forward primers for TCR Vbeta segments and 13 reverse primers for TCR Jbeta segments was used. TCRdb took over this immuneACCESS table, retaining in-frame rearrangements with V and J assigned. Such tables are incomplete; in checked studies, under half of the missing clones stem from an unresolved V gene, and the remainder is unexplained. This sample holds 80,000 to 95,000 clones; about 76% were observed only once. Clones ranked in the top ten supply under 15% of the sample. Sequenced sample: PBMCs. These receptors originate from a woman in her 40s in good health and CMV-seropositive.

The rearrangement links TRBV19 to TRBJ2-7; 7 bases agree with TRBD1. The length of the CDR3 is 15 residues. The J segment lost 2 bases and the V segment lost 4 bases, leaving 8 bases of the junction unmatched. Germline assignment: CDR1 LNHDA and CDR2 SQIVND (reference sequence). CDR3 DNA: TGTGCCAGTAGTAGCGGCGGACAGGCCGCCTACGAGCAGTACTTC. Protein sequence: CASSSGGQAAYEQYF.

The CDR3 spells CASSSDTGLNTEAFF. The CDR3 DNA is TGCGCCAGCAGCTCCGATACAGGATTGAACACTGAAGCTTTCTTT. The genes are TRBV5-1 and TRBJ1-1; tentative D call: TRBD1 (5 bases). The CDR3 totals 15 residues. CDR1 and CDR2 from the germline V gene are SGHRS and YFSETQ. Trimming took off 3 bases at V and 0 bases at J, with 12 bases between the two ends.

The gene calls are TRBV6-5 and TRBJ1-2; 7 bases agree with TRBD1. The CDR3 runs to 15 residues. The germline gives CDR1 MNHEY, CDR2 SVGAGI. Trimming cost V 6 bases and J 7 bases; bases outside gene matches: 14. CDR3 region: CASSKGQRRHPGYTF. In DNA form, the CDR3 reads TGTGCCAGCAGCAAGGGACAGCGCCGTCACCCTGGCTACACCTTC.

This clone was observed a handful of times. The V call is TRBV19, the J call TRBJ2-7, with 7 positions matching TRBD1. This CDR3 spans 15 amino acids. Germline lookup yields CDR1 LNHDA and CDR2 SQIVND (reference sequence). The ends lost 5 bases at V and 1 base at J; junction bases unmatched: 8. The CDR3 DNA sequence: TGTGCCAGTAGTCCCCCGGGACAGAGATCCTACGAGCAGTACTTC. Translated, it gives CASSPPGQRSYEQYF. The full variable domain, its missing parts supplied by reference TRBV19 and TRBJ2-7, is DGGITQSPKYLFRKEGQNVTLSCEQNLNHDAMYWYRQDPGQGLRLIYYSQIVNDFQKGDIAEGYSVSREKKESFPLTVTSAQKNPTAFYLCASSPPGQRSYEQYFGPGTRLTVT.

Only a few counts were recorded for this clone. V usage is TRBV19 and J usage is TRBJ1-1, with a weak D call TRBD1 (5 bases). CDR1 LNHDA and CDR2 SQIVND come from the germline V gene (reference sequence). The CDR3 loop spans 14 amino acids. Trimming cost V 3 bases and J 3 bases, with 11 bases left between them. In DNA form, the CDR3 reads TGTGCCAGTAGTATGTCCCGACAGTACACTGAAGCTTTCTTT. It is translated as CASSMSRQYTEAFF.

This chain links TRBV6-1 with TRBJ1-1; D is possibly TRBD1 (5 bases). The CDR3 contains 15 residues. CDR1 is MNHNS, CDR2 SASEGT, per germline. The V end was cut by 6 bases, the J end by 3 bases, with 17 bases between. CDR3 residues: CASSPRPGLDTEAFF. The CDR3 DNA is TGTGCCAGCAGCCCACGTCCAGGGTTAGACACTGAAGCTTTCTTT.

The CDR3 coding sequence is TGTGCCAGCAGTTTGTCGGGGTTTGGGCAGTTCTTC. Translation: CASSLSGFGQFF. The genes are TRBV28 and TRBJ2-1; possible D gene TRBD2, 5 bases. Trimming cost V 3 bases and J 12 bases, with 12 bases left between them. The CDR3 totals 12 residues. Germline values: CDR1 MDHEN, CDR2 SYDVKM.

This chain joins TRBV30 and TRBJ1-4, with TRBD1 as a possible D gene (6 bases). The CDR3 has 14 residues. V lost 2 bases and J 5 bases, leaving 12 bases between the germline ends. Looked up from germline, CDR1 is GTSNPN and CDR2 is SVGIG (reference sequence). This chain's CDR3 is CAWSNGTPNEKLFF. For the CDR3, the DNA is TGTGCCTGGAGTAACGGGACACCGAATGAAAAACTGTTTTTT.

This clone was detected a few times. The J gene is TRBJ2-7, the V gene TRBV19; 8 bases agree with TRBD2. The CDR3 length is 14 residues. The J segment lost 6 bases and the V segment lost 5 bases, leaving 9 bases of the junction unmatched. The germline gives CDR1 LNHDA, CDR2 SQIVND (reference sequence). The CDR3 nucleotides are TGTGCCAGTAGTCTCCTACCGGGAGGGGGCGAGCAGTACTTC. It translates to CASSLLPGGGEQYF.

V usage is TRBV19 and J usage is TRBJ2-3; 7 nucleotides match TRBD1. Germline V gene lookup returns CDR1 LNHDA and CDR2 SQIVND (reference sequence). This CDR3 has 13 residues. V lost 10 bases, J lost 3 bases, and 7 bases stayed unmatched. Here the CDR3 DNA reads TGTGCCACCGCGGACAGGTCGACAGATACGCAGTATTTT. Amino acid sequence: CATADRSTDTQYF.

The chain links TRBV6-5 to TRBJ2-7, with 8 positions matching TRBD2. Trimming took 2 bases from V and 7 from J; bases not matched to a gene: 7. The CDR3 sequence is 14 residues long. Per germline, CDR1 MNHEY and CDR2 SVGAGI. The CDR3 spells CASSYNGGAGEQYF. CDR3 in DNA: TGTGCCAGCAGTTACAACGGGGGGGCGGGGGAGCAGTACTTC.

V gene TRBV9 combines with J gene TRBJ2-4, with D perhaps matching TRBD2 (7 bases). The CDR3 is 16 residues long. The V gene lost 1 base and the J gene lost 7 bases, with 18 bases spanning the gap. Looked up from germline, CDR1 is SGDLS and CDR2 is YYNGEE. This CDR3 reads CASSVWGGAKENIQYF. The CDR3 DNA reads TGTGCCAGCAGCGTATGGGGGGGGGCCAAAGAGAACATTCAGTACTTC.

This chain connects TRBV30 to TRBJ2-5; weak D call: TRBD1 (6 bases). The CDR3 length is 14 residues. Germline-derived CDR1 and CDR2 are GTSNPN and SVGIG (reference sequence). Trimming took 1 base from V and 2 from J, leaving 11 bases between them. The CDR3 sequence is CAWSEDSLQETQYF. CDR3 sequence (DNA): TGTGCCTGGAGTGAGGACAGCCTACAAGAGACCCAGTACTTC.

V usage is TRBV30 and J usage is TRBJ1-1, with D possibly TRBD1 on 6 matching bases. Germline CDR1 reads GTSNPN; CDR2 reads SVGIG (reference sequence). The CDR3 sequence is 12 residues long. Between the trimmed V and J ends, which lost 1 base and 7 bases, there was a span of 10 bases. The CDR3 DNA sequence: TGTGCCTGGAGTGCGCGGGGGCGTGAAGCTTTCTTT. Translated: CAWSARGREAFF.

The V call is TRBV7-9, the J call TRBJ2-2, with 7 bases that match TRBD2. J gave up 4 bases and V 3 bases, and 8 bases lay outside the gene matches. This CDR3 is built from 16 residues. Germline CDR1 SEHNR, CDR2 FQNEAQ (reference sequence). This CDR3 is CASSFRLAEPTGELFF. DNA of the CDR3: TGTGCCAGCAGCTTTCGGCTAGCGGAACCCACCGGGGAGCTGTTTTTT. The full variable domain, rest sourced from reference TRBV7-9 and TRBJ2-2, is DTGVSQNPRHKITKRGQNVTFRCDPISEHNRLYWYRQTLGQGPEFLTYFQNEAQLEKSRLLSDRFSAERPKGSFSTLEIQRTEQGDSAMYLCASSFRLAEPTGELFFGEGSRLTVL.

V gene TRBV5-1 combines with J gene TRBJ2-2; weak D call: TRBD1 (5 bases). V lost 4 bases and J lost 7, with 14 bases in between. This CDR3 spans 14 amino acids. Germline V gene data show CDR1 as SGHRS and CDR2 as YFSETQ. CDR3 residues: CASSPWTTGGELFF. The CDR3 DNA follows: TGCGCCAGCAGCCCCTGGACCACAGGCGGGGAGCTGTTTTTT. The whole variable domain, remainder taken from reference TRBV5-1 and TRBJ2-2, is KAGVTQTPRYLIKTRGQQVTLSCSPISGHRSVSWYQQTPGQGLQFLFEYFSETQRNKGNFPGRFSGRQFSNSRSEMNVSTLELGDSALYLCASSPWTTGGELFFGEGSRLTVL.

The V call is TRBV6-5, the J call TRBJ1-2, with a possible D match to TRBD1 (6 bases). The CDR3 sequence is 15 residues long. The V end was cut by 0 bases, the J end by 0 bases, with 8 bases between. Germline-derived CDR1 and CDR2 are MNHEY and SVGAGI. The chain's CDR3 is CASSYSNRANYGYTF. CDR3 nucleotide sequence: TGTGCCAGCAGTTACTCGAACAGGGCTAACTATGGCTACACCTTC.

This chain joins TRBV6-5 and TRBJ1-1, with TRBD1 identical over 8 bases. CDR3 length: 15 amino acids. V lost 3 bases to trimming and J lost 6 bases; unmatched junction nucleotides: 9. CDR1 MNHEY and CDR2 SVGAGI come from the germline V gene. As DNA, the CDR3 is TGTGCCAGCAGTTATGATTGGGACAGGCCCGCTGAAGCTTTCTTT. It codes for CASSYDWDRPAEAFF.

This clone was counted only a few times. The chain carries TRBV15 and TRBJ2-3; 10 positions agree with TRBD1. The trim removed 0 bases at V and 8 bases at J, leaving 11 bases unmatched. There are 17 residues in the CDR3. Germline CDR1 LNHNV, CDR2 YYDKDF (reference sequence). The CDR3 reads CATSRELRTGGSSTQYF. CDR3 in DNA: TGTGCCACCAGCAGAGAGCTTCGGACAGGGGGTAGCAGTACGCAGTATTTT.